What follows describes a single T cell receptor (beta chain). Its antigen is unidentified. Presence of unique molecular identifiers characterized the TCR beta cDNA libraries. TCRdb ran MiXCR on the PCR reads and lists one entry per CDR3 protein. The table records 650,000 to 900,000 distinct CDR3 sequences, 46% of them present only once. The sample comes from a study of post-analysis software for immune sequencing data. Notes on the study in general: Patients had higher frequencies than controls of roughly five TRBV segments, including TRBV5-6, TRBV5-1 and TRBV20-1.

This CDR3 spans 15 amino acids. J gave up 11 bases and V 1 base, and 12 bases lay outside the gene matches. Per germline, CDR1 SGHRS and CDR2 YFSETQ. The chain is built from TRBV5-1 and TRBJ2-5; 9 bases agree with TRBD2. Sequencing used blood. The TCR originated in a girl aged 10 to 17 with multiple sclerosis. The CDR3, as DNA: TGCGCCAGCAGCTTGTTAGCGGGAGTCTGGAATGAGCAGTACTTC. Translation gives CASSLLAGVWNEQYF.